One sample yielded the 31 T cell receptor beta chains listed below, sequenced in a study of T cells in Graves' hyperthyroidism and ophthalmopathy. Amplified regions were TCR beta CDR3 sequences from RNA transcripts. HTBI primers drove first-round RT-PCR of the TCR CDR3. TCRdb passed the multiplex PCR reads through MiXCR, listing each CDR3 protein once. The sample has roughly 740,000 distinct CDR3 sequences; about a sixth are singletons. Sequencing used blood. These receptor sequences come from a man younger than 35 with Graves' hyperthyroidism.

This clonotype has only a few counts. The V gene is TRBV9, the J gene TRBJ2-5; 9 bases map to TRBD1. Trimming took 0 bases from V and 5 from J; bases not matched to a gene: 5. Germline CDR1 reads SGDLS; CDR2 reads YYNGEE. The CDR3 covers 15 residues. The CDR3 nucleotides are TGTGCCAGCAGCGTAGCGGGACAGGGTCTCGAGACCCAGTACTTC. Encoded protein: CASSVAGQGLETQYF.

This clonotype was seen a handful of times. V usage is TRBV7-2 and J usage is TRBJ1-1; D may be TRBD1 (5 bases). V was shortened by 5 bases and J by 4 bases, with 17 bases between the two germline ends. Germline CDR1 reads SGHTA; CDR2 reads FQGNSA. The CDR3 runs to 15 residues. CDR3 amino acids: CASSLGLGRGTEAFF. CDR3 coding DNA: TGTGCCAGCAGCCTAGGGCTGGGAAGGGGCACTGAAGCTTTCTTT.

To note about this clonotype: A clone one base away is much larger, so this may be a read error. The J gene is TRBJ2-6, the V gene TRBV10-3, with TRBD1 matching 8 bases. Germline V CDR1 and CDR2: ENHRY, SYGVKD. The CDR3 contains 15 residues. Germline trimming cut 5 bases from V and 1 base from J; bases unmatched to any gene: 1. CDR3 nucleotide sequence: TGTGCCATCAGTTACAGGGGGTCTGGGGCCAACGTCCTGACTTTC. Translated, it gives CAISYRGSGANVLTF.

This clonotype has at least ten counts. CDR3 amino acids: CASSLFSQDEQYF. The CDR3 DNA is TGTGCCAGCAGCTTATTTAGTCAAGACGAGCAGTACTTC. This chain links TRBV7-9 with TRBJ2-7, with D hard to call. Germline assignment: CDR1 SEHNR and CDR2 FQNEAQ (reference sequence). The CDR3 spans 13 residues. Trimming took off 2 bases at V and 5 bases at J, with 10 bases between the two ends.

This sequence joins TRBV28 and TRBJ2-2; the match to TRBD1 covers 9 bases. Germline V gene data show CDR1 as MDHEN and CDR2 as SYDVKM. CDR3 length: 15 residues. The V segment lost 5 bases and the J segment 5 bases; nucleotides outside the gene matches: 6. The CDR3 region is CASSPGQGRTGELFF. The CDR3 DNA reads TGTGCCAGCAGTCCCGGACAGGGGAGGACCGGGGAGCTGTTTTTT.

This clonotype showed up many times. The V and J genes are TRBV2 and TRBJ1-1; the D gene is possibly TRBD1 (6 bases). CDR3 length: 14 residues. Germline V gives CDR1 SNHLY, CDR2 FYNNEI. V lost 8 bases to trimming and J lost 4 bases, with 17 bases between them. The CDR3 DNA sequence: TGTGCCAGCCGGCGCGGGGGGCGCATCACTGAAGCTTTCTTT. This encodes CASRRGGRITEAFF.

J is TRBJ1-2 and V is TRBV3-1, with D perhaps matching TRBD1 (5 bases). The CDR3 is 14 residues long. V lost 1 base and J lost 3, with 9 bases in between. Germline V gene data show CDR1 as LGHDT and CDR2 as YNNKEL (reference sequence). The CDR3 sequence: CASSQADSHYGYTF. The CDR3 bases are TGTGCCAGCAGCCAAGCCGACAGCCACTATGGCTACACCTTC.

This clonotype was found many times. The genes are TRBV2 and TRBJ2-1; 8 bases fit TRBD2. The CDR3 has 14 amino acids. J lost 4 bases, V lost 7 bases, and 6 bases had no gene match. Germline values: CDR1 SNHLY, CDR2 FYNNEI. The CDR3 protein is CASKGLAGYNEQFF. CDR3 coding DNA: TGTGCCAGCAAAGGCTTAGCGGGGTACAATGAGCAGTTCTTC.

This clonotype has ten or more counts. V is TRBV11-3 and J is TRBJ2-5; possibly TRBD2 for D (6 bases). V was cut by 1 base and J by 5 bases, with 14 bases left in between. Germline lookup yields CDR1 SGHNT and CDR2 YENEEA. This CDR3 has 15 amino acids. The CDR3: CASSLGHGGGETQYF. For the CDR3, the DNA is TGTGCCAGCAGCTTAGGGCACGGGGGTGGCGAGACCCAGTACTTC.

This clonotype was counted many times. The J gene is TRBJ2-3, the V gene TRBV12-3 or TRBV12-4; TRBD1 is a possible D gene (6 bases). Trimming stripped 1 base from V and 0 bases from J, with 8 bases between. CDR3 length equals 15 residues. CDR3 residues: CASSLEGGSTDTQYF. The CDR3 bases are TGTGCCAGCAGTTTAGAAGGGGGAAGCACAGATACGCAGTATTTT.

This clonotype was counted a few times. A much bigger clone sits one base away, suggesting this may be a read error. This chain joins TRBV12-3 or TRBV12-4 and TRBJ2-5, with D perhaps matching TRBD1 (5 bases). This CDR3 region has 14 residues. CDR3 in DNA: TGTGCCGGCAGCCTCCCCGAAGGGGAAGAGACCCAGTACTTC. Translating gives CAGSLPEGEETQYF.

This chain connects TRBV12-3 or TRBV12-4 to TRBJ2-7; 9 bases map to TRBD1. Trimming removed 1 base from V and 7 bases from J; junction bases left unmatched: 8. This CDR3 has 15 residues. CDR3 residues: CASSLGGQGLGEQYF. The CDR3 region has the DNA TGTGCCAGCAGTTTAGGGGGACAGGGATTGGGAGAGCAGTACTTC.

The genes are TRBV5-1 and TRBJ2-1; D remains unclear. Germline V lookup: CDR1 SGHRS, CDR2 YFSETQ. This CDR3 is 13 amino acids long. Trimming took off 2 bases at V and 7 bases at J, with 10 bases between the two ends. CDR3: CASSLMRQNEQFF. The CDR3 DNA follows: TGCGCCAGCAGCTTAATGCGGCAGAATGAGCAGTTCTTC.

The gene calls are TRBV2 and TRBJ2-3; 11 bases map to TRBD2. The CDR3 contains 19 residues. V shed 9 bases, J shed 4 bases, and the junction held 21 bases outside the gene matches. Germline V gene lookup returns CDR1 SNHLY and CDR2 FYNNEI. In nucleotides, the CDR3 is TGTGCCAGAGGGGGAGGCCGGGAGAGACTAGCGGGACAGGCAGATACGCAGTATTTT. Protein: CARGGGRERLAGQADTQYF. The variable domain in full, completed from reference TRBV2 and TRBJ2-3, reads EPEVTQTPSHQVTQMGQEVILRCVPISNHLYFYWYRQILGQKVEFLVSFYNNEISEKSEIFDDQFSVERPDGSNFTLKIRSTKLEDSAMYFCARGGGRERLAGQADTQYFGPGTRLTVL.

The table lists this clonotype with a few counts. In nucleotides, the CDR3 is TGTGCCACCCTTCCTGGGGTGGGCCACGAGCAGTACTTC. Amino acids: CATLPGVGHEQYF. V gene TRBV7-9 combines with J gene TRBJ2-7; D is undetermined. V lost 10 bases and J 5 bases, leaving 18 bases between the germline ends. The CDR3 contains 13 residues. Germline V CDR1 and CDR2: SEHNR, FQNEAQ (reference sequence).

The rearrangement links TRBV20-1 to TRBJ2-3; 9 nucleotides agree with TRBD2. Trimming cost V 0 bases and J 3 bases; bases outside gene matches: 10. The germline gives CDR1 DFQATT, CDR2 SNEGSKA (reference sequence). This CDR3 is built from 17 residues. As DNA, the CDR3 is TGCAGTGCTAGAGATCGATCGGCGGGAGGGCCGACAGATACGCAGTATTTT. The encoded protein is CSARDRSAGGPTDTQYF.

This clonotype has only a few counts. The V call is TRBV11-2, the J call TRBJ1-2; 9 nucleotides line up with TRBD1. The CDR3 runs to 14 residues. The V and J ends lost 5 bases and 8 bases, in that order; junction bases with no gene match: 9. Germline CDR1 and CDR2: SGHAT and FQNNGV. The CDR3 spells CASSLEQGAGGYTF. The DNA for the CDR3 is TGTGCCAGCAGCCTTGAACAGGGGGCAGGCGGCTACACCTTC.

Concerning this clonotype itself: A single base separates this from a much larger clone, so it may be a read error. The chain uses TRBV11-3 and TRBJ1-1; D unresolved. V was clipped by 5 bases and J by 1 base, with 14 bases between them. The germline V gene has CDR1 SGHNT and CDR2 YENEEA. The CDR3 is 15 amino acids. CDR3: CASSLPPIENTEAFF. The DNA for the CDR3 is TGTGCCAGCAGCCTACCCCCGATTGAGAACACTGAAGCTTTCTTT.

At least ten counts were recorded for this clonotype. The J gene is TRBJ2-5, the V gene TRBV20-1; 7 bases align to TRBD1. V shed 6 bases and J 1 base; nucleotides not matched to a gene: 8. The CDR3 extends over 14 amino acids. Germline V CDR1 and CDR2: DFQATT, SNEGSKA (reference sequence). CDR3 protein: CSALRQGRQETQYF. The CDR3 nucleotides are TGCAGTGCATTGAGACAGGGACGCCAAGAGACCCAGTACTTC.

This clonotype has only a few counts. The chain has TRBV27 and TRBJ2-1; 10 nucleotides align to TRBD1. The CDR3 is 15 residues long. The germline V gene has CDR1 MNHEY and CDR2 SMNVEV (reference sequence). The V gene end was trimmed by 5 bases and the J gene end by 4 bases; junction bases not matched to a gene: 5. The CDR3 is CASSGTGAFYNEQFF. The CDR3 DNA reads as TGTGCCAGCAGTGGGACAGGGGCGTTTTACAATGAGCAGTTCTTC.

This chain joins TRBV11-2 and TRBJ1-2; D not certain. Trimming removed 0 bases from V and 2 bases from J, with 13 bases in between. Germline lookup yields CDR1 SGHAT and CDR2 FQNNGV. CDR3 length equals 16 residues. CDR3 residues: CASSLEFPRENYGYTF. The CDR3 DNA reads as TGTGCCAGCAGCTTAGAGTTTCCGAGAGAAAACTATGGCTACACCTTC. The complete variable domain, with remaining parts taken from reference TRBV11-2 and TRBJ1-2, reads EAGVAQSPRYKIIEKRQSVAFWCNPISGHATLYWYQQILGQGPKLLIQFQNNGVVDDSQLPKDRFSAERLKGVDSTLKIQPAKLEDSAVYLCASSLEFPRENYGYTFGSGTRLTVV.

This rearrangement joins TRBV7-2 to TRBJ2-3; D possibly corresponds to TRBD2 (6 bases). The CDR3 sequence is 15 residues long. Germline V CDR1 and CDR2: SGHTA, FQGNSA. V gave up 1 base and J gave up 6 bases, with 14 bases separating them. The CDR3 DNA reads as TGTGCCAGCAGCTTAGGGGGACTTAGAAGTGATACGCAGTATTTT. It yields the protein CASSLGGLRSDTQYF.

Concerning this clonotype itself: A clone one base away is much larger, so this may be a read error. The rearrangement joins TRBV2 to TRBJ2-7; the match to TRBD1 covers 7 bases. The CDR3 has 13 amino acids. CDR1 and CDR2 (germline): SNHLY, FYNNEI. The DNA of the CDR3 is TGTGCCAGCAGTCAAGACAGGGTATACGAGCGGTACTTC. Translated: CASSQDRVYERYF.

This clonotype was observed at least ten times. The gene calls are TRBV29-1 and TRBJ1-2, with TRBD1 matching over 9 bases. The junction had 5 bases not matched to a gene; V was cut back by 7 bases and J by 5 bases. From germline, CDR1 is SQVTM and CDR2 ANQGSEA. The CDR3 runs 12 residues. The CDR3: CSDLQGAYGYTF. In DNA form, the CDR3 reads TGCAGCGACTTACAGGGGGCGTATGGCTACACCTTC.

This clonotype was counted ten times or more. This chain connects TRBV30 to TRBJ2-1, with 7 bases aligning to TRBD2. This CDR3 contains 15 residues. Germline-derived CDR1 and CDR2 are GTSNPN and SVGIG (reference sequence). After removal of 4 bases from V and 5 bases from J, the junction contained 11 bases not matched to a gene. The CDR3 spells CAWTLGGLVNNEQFF. The DNA of the CDR3 is TGTGCCTGGACCTTGGGCGGACTAGTCAACAATGAGCAGTTCTTC.

This clonotype occurred many times. This chain uses TRBV2 with TRBJ1-2; 7 positions match TRBD1. Germline V lookup: CDR1 SNHLY, CDR2 FYNNEI. The ends lost 4 bases at V and 2 bases at J; junction bases unmatched: 4. CDR3 size: 14 residues. The CDR3 DNA is TGTGCCAGCAGTGCTGGCAGGGGGAACTATGGCTACACCTTC. Amino acids: CASSAGRGNYGYTF.

This clonotype was picked up many times. This CDR3 is CSAATDTQYF. CDR3 sequence (DNA): TGCAGCGCTGCCACAGATACGCAGTATTTT. The rearrangement uses TRBV29-1 and TRBJ2-3; no definite D call. Per germline, CDR1 SQVTM and CDR2 ANQGSEA. CDR3 length: 10 residues. V gave up 7 bases and J gave up 2 bases, with 4 bases separating them.

About this clonotype itself: At one end the junction does not follow the germline gene, possibly because of a read error. The rearrangement links TRBV19 to TRBJ1-1, with 7 bases identical to TRBD1. In germline, CDR1 is LNHDA, CDR2 SQIVND (reference sequence). CDR3 size: 15 residues. The CDR3 protein is CASSIVRTGFTEASF. CDR3 DNA: TGTGCCAGTAGTATAGTCCGGACAGGCTTCACTGAAGCTTCCTTT.

This clonotype was seen at least ten times. The chain has TRBV7-3 and TRBJ2-3, with no clear D. Germline CDR1 and CDR2: SGHTA and FQGTGA. V was trimmed by 4 bases and J by 0 bases, leaving 14 bases between them. The CDR3 runs 16 residues. The CDR3 coding sequence is TGTGCCAGCAGCTCTAAAGGCTGGCCGAGCACAGATACGCAGTATTTT. Its translation is CASSSKGWPSTDTQYF. Based on the CDR3 plus reference TRBV7-3 and TRBJ2-3, the full variable domain is GAGVSQTPSNKVTEKGKYVELRCDPISGHTALYWYRQSLGQGPEFLIYFQGTGAADDSGLPNDRFFAVRPEGSVSTLKIQRTERGDSAVYLCASSSKGWPSTDTQYFGPGTRLTVL.

This clonotype has at least ten counts. The gene calls are TRBV28 and TRBJ1-2; 7 bases match TRBD1. The CDR3 contains 19 residues. Looked up from germline, CDR1 is MDHEN and CDR2 is SYDVKM. Trimming took 3 bases from V and 3 from J; bases not matched to a gene: 19. CDR3 loop: CASSFLWPREGGAHYGYTF. DNA of the CDR3: TGTGCCAGCAGTTTCCTCTGGCCCCGAGAAGGGGGCGCTCACTATGGCTACACCTTC.

V and J are TRBV3-1 and TRBJ2-4; no definite D call. Trimming removed 1 base from V and 4 bases from J, with 14 bases in between. Germline loops: CDR1 LGHDT, CDR2 YNNKEL (reference sequence). The CDR3 totals 16 residues. CDR3 DNA: TGTGCCAGCAGCCAAGGAGATCACACCCCAAAAAACATTCAGTACTTC. This codes for CASSQGDHTPKNIQYF. Combining the CDR3 with reference TRBV3-1 and TRBJ2-4 gives the whole variable domain DTAVSQTPKYLVTQMGNDKSIKCEQNLGHDTMYWYKQDSKKFLKIMFSYNNKELIINETVPNRFSPKSPDKAHLNLHINSLELGDSAVYFCASSQGDHTPKNIQYFGAGTRLSVL.